This T cell receptor beta chain was captured in a study of blood T cell repertoires in COVID-19. Study-wide context: Acute-phase and convalescent COVID-19 samples originated in the United States, Italy and Spain.

Original analysis: Estimated nucleated cell counts came from reference gene primer amplification. This table comes from immunoSEQ multiplex PCR, and its TCRdb copy is limited to in-frame clones, with some not included. That table furnishes V, J and clone size, whereas the DNA furnished D and trimming. The data contain over 110,000 clones, around 81% of them singletons. In germline, CDR1 is LGHNA, CDR2 YNFKEQ. Trimming took off 1 base at V and 2 bases at J, with 18 bases between the two ends. This CDR3 region has 17 residues. The TCR comes from a human donor in a cohort sampled during active COVID-19. The chain uses TRBV4-2 and TRBJ2-7; a weak D match, TRBD2 (5 bases). Sequenced input: peripheral blood. CDR3 nucleotide sequence: TGTGCCAGCAGCCAAGCTAGCCACGGGAACACCGCCTACGAGCAGTACTTC. Translation gives CASSQASHGNTAYEQYF.